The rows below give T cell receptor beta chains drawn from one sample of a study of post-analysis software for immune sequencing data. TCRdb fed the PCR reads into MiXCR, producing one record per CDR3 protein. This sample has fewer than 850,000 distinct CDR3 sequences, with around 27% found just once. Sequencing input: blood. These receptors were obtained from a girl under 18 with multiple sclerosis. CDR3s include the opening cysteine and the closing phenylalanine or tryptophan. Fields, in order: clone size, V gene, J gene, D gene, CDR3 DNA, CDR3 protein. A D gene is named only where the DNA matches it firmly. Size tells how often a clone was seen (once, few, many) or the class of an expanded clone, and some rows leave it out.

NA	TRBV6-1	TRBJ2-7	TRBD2	TGTGCCGGCAGTTCAACTAGCGAGAGAACCCTTTACGAGCAGTACTTC	CAGSSTSERTLYEQYF
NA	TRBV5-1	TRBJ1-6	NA	TGCGCCAGCAGCTCCGGGACAAATTCACCCCTCCACTTT	CASSSGTNSPLHF
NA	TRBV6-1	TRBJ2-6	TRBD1	TGTGCCAGCAGTAAAGGACAGGGACGTCCTGGGGCCAACGTCCTGACTTTC	CASSKGQGRPGANVLTF
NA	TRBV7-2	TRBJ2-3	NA	TGTGCCAGCAGCCCCGGACTGGCGGGGCGCACAGATACGCAGTATTTT	CASSPGLAGRTDTQYF
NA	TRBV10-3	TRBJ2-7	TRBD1	TGTGCCACCTCAGCCGGACAGGTCTACGAGCAGTACTTC	CATSAGQVYEQYF
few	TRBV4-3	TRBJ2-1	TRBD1	TGCGTCAGCAGCCAATATGGACAGGGGGCGATCCATAGGGGTAATGAGCAGTTCTTC	CVSSQYGQGAIHRGNEQFF
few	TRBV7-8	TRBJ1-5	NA	TGTGCCAGCAGCCTGGGGTGGGGGGATCAGCCCCAGCATTTT	CASSLGWGDQPQHF
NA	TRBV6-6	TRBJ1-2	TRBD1	TGTGCCATCCGAACCGGACAGGGGAACTATGGCTACACCTTC	CAIRTGQGNYGYTF
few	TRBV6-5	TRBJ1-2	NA	TGTGCCAGCAGTTATGATTCCGCAGGAAGAGCTAATGGCTACACCTTC	CASSYDSAGRANGYTF
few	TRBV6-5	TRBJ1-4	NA	TGTGCCAGCAGTTACGCGGGTTCTAGCCGTGAAAAACTGTTTTTT	CASSYAGSSREKLFF
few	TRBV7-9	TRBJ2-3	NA	TGTGCCAGCAGCTTAGACCAGACAGATACGCAGTATTTT	CASSLDQTDTQYF
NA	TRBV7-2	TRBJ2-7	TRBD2	TGTGGCAGCAGACTCAGGCTAGCGGGAGGGTACGAGCAGTACTTC	CGSRLRLAGGYEQYF
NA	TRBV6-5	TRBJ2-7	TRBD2	TGTGCCAGCAGCTTCTACATGGGAGGGGACGAGCAGTACTTC	CASSFYMGGDEQYF
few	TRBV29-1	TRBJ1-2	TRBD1	TGCAGCGTTGGGACAGGCGGGGGACTAAACTATGGCTACACCTTC	CSVGTGGGLNYGYTF
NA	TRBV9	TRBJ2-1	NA	TGTGCCAGCAGCGTAGTTGCACAAAATGAGCAGTTCTTC	CASSVVAQNEQFF
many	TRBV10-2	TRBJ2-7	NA	TGCGCCATCGGCAGCCCCTACGAGCAGTACTTC	CAIGSPYEQYF
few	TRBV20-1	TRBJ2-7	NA	TGCAGTGCTTCCTTGGGTATTGTGCCGGAGCAGTACTTC	CSASLGIVPEQYF
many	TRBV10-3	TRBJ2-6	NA	TGTGCCATCAGTGAAGGACTGCTCTCTGGGGCCAACGTCCTGACTTTC	CAISEGLLSGANVLTF
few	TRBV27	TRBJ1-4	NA	TGTGCCAGCAGTTTTTCGTGGGGTGCTAATGAAAAACTGTTTTTT	CASSFSWGANEKLFF
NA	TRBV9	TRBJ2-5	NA	TGTGCCAGCAGCGTAGATCAAGGGGGGTGGGAAGAGCAGTACTTC	CASSVDQGGWEEQYF
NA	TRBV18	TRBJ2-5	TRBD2	TGTGCCAGCTCACCCCTCCGGGAGGGAGCCCAAGAGACCCAGTACTTC	CASSPLREGAQETQYF
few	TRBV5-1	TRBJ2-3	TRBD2	TGCGCCAGCAGCCCGGGACTAGCGGGAGAGGCGGATACGCAGTATTTT	CASSPGLAGEADTQYF
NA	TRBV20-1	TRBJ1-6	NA	TGCAGTGCTCCAATAGGGGCAGGGGACTCATATAATTCACCCCTCCACTTT	CSAPIGAGDSYNSPLHF
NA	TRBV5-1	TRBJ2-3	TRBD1	TGCGCCAGCAGCCCACGGACAGGGGACACAGATACGCAGTATTTT	CASSPRTGDTDTQYF
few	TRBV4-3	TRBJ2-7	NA	TGCGCCAGCAGCCAAGATCGACAGGCTCTGAGCGAGCAGTACTTC	CASSQDRQALSEQYF
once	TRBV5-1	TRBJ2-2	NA	TGCGCCAGCAGCTTGATTGTGTCGTCGACCGGGGAGCTGTTTTTT	CASSLIVSSTGELFF
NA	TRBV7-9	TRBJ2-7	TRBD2	TGTGCCAGCAGCCACCCGATGGAGGGAGGGCGGGAGGAGCAGTACTTC	CASSHPMEGGREEQYF
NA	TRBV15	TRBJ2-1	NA	TGTGCCACCAGCAGAGTACGCAATGAGCAGTTCTTC	CATSRVRNEQFF
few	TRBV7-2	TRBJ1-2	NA	TGTGCCAGCAGCGGGGAAGGGATTGGTGGCTACACCTTC	CASSGEGIGGYTF
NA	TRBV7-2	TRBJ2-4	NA	TGTGCCAGCAGCCCCCAGGAGACGGTCATTCAGTACTTC	CASSPQETVIQYF
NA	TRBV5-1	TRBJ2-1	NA	TGCGCCAGCAGCCAAGTCGCAGTTCCGGGGGCCGGGGAGCAGTTCTTC	CASSQVAVPGAGEQFF
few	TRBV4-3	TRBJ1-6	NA	TGCGCCAGCAGCCAAGCGGAGTACCAGTCACCCCTCCACTTT	CASSQAEYQSPLHF
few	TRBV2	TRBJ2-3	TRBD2	TGTGCCAGCACCGAGGCTAGCGGGTACACAGATACGCAGTATTTT	CASTEASGYTDTQYF
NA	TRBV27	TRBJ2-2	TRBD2	TGTGCCAGCGCCCCCACTAGCGGGTCCACCGGGGAGCTGTTTTTT	CASAPTSGSTGELFF
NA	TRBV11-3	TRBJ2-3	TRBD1	TGTGCCAGCAGCGCCCAAGGGGGCAAGTTCGATACGCAGTATTTT	CASSAQGGKFDTQYF
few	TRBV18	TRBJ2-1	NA	TGTGCCAGCTCACCAAAGGACCAAATGAATGAGCAGTTCTTC	CASSPKDQMNEQFF
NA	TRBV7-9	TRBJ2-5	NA	TGTGCCAGCAGCTTTCTCAAGGACCTACAAGAGACCCAGTACTTC	CASSFLKDLQETQYF
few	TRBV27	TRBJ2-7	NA	TGTGCCAGCAGTCCCAAACCAAACACGGGAAGGCACTACGAGCAGTACTTC	CASSPKPNTGRHYEQYF
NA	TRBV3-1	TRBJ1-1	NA	TGTGCCAGCAGCCAAGAGGCCAGCGCACTCACTGAAGCTTTCTTT	CASSQEASALTEAFF
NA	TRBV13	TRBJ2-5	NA	TGTGCCAGCCGATATGCGGGACATAAAATAGAGACCCAGTACTTC	CASRYAGHKIETQYF
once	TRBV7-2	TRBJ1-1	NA	TGTGCCAGCAGCTTAGTAGCTGGGTACACTGAAGCTTTCTTT	CASSLVAGYTEAFF
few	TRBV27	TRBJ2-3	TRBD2	TGTGCCAGCACCATTAGCGGGGGGGAGACAGATACGCAGTATTTT	CASTISGGETDTQYF
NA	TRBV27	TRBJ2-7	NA	TGTGCCAGCAGTTTACACAGGGTATCGGACGAGCAGTACTTC	CASSLHRVSDEQYF
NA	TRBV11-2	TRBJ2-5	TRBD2	TGTGCCAGCAGCACCCGACTAGCGGGGGGCGAGGGAGAGACCCAGTACTTC	CASSTRLAGGEGETQYF
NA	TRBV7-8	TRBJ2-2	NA	TGTGCCAGCAGCGCTCGTTGGAGCTCCGGGGAGCTGTTTTTT	CASSARWSSGELFF